These 30 T cell receptor beta chains came from one sample sequenced in a study of PD-1 blockade in mismatch repair-deficient tumors. Assay: immunoSEQ multiplex PCR; the TCRdb copy retains only in-frame clones and omits some. There are 45,000 to 55,000 clones in the sample; over 70% occur only once, and roughly 8.8% lies in the top ten. Sequenced here: peripheral blood, sampled about 4.5 months after starting pembrolizumab. The receptor set was obtained from an adult with mismatch repair-deficient cancer.

V is TRBV2 and J is TRBJ1-3; D is unclear. The length of the CDR3 is 14 residues. CDR1 is SNHLY, CDR2 FYNNEI, per germline. V gave up 6 bases and J gave up 2 bases, with 11 bases separating them. The CDR3 nucleotides read TGTGCCAGCAGGGAGATCCAGGCTGGAAACACCATATATTTT. It is translated as CASREIQAGNTIYF.

The gene calls are TRBV23-1 and TRBJ2-7, with D possibly being TRBD1 or TRBD2 (5 bases each). TRBV23-1 qualifies as an ORF whose function is uncertain. Trimming stripped 4 bases from V and 4 bases from J, with 14 bases between. The CDR3 is 14 residues long. CDR3 sequence reads: CASSPGTKRYEQYF. CDR3 DNA: TGCGCCAGCAGTCCGGGGACCAAGAGGTACGAGCAGTACTTC.

The genes are TRBV25-1 and TRBJ2-1, with 12 bases that match TRBD2. CDR1 and CDR2 from the germline V gene are MGHDK and SYGVNS. This CDR3 has 16 amino acids. V lost 1 base to trimming and J lost 6 bases; unmatched junction nucleotides: 4. The CDR3 spells CASSELGLAGINEQFF. The CDR3 DNA is TGTGCCAGCAGTGAATTAGGACTAGCGGGGATCAATGAGCAGTTCTTC.

The rearrangement uses TRBV7-9 and TRBJ2-7, with TRBD1 matching 9 bases. The CDR3 has 15 amino acids. CDR1 is SEHNR, CDR2 FQNEAQ, per germline (reference sequence). The V segment lost 3 bases and the J segment 4 bases; nucleotides outside the gene matches: 7. CDR3 protein: CASSFTDRGIYEQYF. For the CDR3, the DNA is TGTGCCAGCAGCTTCACGGACAGGGGTATATACGAGCAGTACTTC.

The chain employs TRBV7-9 and TRBJ1-5, with 7 bases matching TRBD1. The CDR3 consists of 13 residues. CDR1 is SEHNR, CDR2 FQNEAQ, per germline (reference sequence). The V segment lost 2 bases and the J segment 7 bases; nucleotides outside the gene matches: 2. The CDR3 is CASSLTGEQPQHF. The CDR3 DNA reads TGTGCCAGCAGCTTAACAGGGGAACAGCCCCAGCATTTT.

This chain connects TRBV19 to TRBJ1-5; D call uncertain. The CDR3 sequence is 13 residues long. V was cut by 5 bases and J by 6 bases, with 11 bases left in between. CDR1 is LNHDA, CDR2 SQIVND, per germline (reference sequence). The CDR3 bases are TGTGCCAGTAGTCCACGGACGACTCAGCCCCAGCATTTT. The encoded protein is CASSPRTTQPQHF.

This chain links TRBV7-2 with TRBJ2-7; 10 bases are a match to TRBD1. Trimming removed 1 base from V and 3 bases from J; junction bases left unmatched: 6. The CDR3 consists of 16 residues. Germline values: CDR1 SGHTA, CDR2 FQGNSA. Here the CDR3 DNA reads TGTGCCAGCAGCTTAGTCCCGGGACAGGGGAACTACGAGCAGTACTTC. Its translation: CASSLVPGQGNYEQYF.

This chain joins TRBV7-3 and TRBJ2-6; TRBD1 is a possible D gene (8 bases). The germline CDR1 and CDR2 sequences are SGHTA and FQGTGA. Trimming took off 6 bases at V and 0 bases at J, with 18 bases between the two ends. CDR3 length equals 18 residues. The DNA for the CDR3 is TGTGCCAGCAGATCGAGCGGGACAGGCGGCTCTGGGGCCAACGTCCTGACTTTC. It codes for CASRSSGTGGSGANVLTF. The variable domain in full, completed from reference TRBV7-3 and TRBJ2-6, reads GAGVSQTPSNKVTEKGKYVELRCDPISGHTALYWYRQSLGQGPEFLIYFQGTGAADDSGLPNDRFFAVRPEGSVSTLKIQRTERGDSAVYLCASRSSGTGGSGANVLTFGAGSRLTVL.

The chain uses TRBV27 and TRBJ1-1; 7 bases match TRBD1. Germline lookup yields CDR1 MNHEY and CDR2 SMNVEV (reference sequence). V lost 4 bases and J lost 5; bases outside the gene matches: 10. The length of the CDR3 is 15 residues. DNA of the CDR3: TGTGCCAGCAGTTACGAGGGGGCGGGTTGGACTGAAGCTTTCTTT. Its protein is CASSYEGAGWTEAFF.

The chain has TRBV27 and TRBJ1-1; D gene ambiguous. CDR3 length: 13 amino acids. Trimming pared 5 bases from V and 4 bases from J, leaving 11 bases between. Germline loops: CDR1 MNHEY, CDR2 SMNVEV (reference sequence). CDR3 nucleotide sequence: TGTGCCAGCAGTCCCCGACAACTCACTGAAGCTTTCTTT. It codes for CASSPRQLTEAFF.

This sequence joins TRBV4-1 and TRBJ1-3; 8 bases are a match to TRBD1. Trimming removed 4 bases from V and 3 bases from J; junction bases left unmatched: 5. CDR3 size: 15 residues. Germline V gene sequence: CDR1 MGHRA, CDR2 YSYEKL. CDR3 in DNA: TGCGCCAGCAGCCTTCTGGACAGGGATGGAAACACCATATATTTT. Amino acids: CASSLLDRDGNTIYF.

This clone was observed a single time. The J gene is TRBJ1-2, the V gene TRBV7-3, with TRBD1 identical over 8 bases. After removal of 5 bases from V and 0 bases from J, the junction contained 2 bases not matched to a gene. This CDR3 spans 14 amino acids. CDR1 SGHTA and CDR2 FQGTGA come from the germline V gene. The CDR3: CASSRQGTNYGYTF. The CDR3 DNA is TGTGCCAGCAGCAGACAGGGGACTAACTATGGCTACACCTTC.

V and J are TRBV30 and TRBJ1-4, with TRBD1 as a possible D gene (6 bases). V gave up 2 bases and J gave up 6 bases, with 10 bases separating them. CDR1 is GTSNPN, CDR2 SVGIG, per germline (reference sequence). CDR3 length equals 13 residues. CDR3 bases: TGTGCCTGGAGTAACAGGGTGGATGAAAAACTGTTTTTT. This codes for CAWSNRVDEKLFF. The full variable domain, its missing parts supplied by reference TRBV30 and TRBJ1-4, is SQTIHQWPATLVQPVGSPLSLECTVEGTSNPNLYWYRQAAGRGLQLLFYSVGIGQISSEVPQNLSASRPQDRQFILSSKKLLLSDSGFYLCAWSNRVDEKLFFGSGTQLSVL.

This clone appeared once. This rearrangement joins TRBV5-4 to TRBJ2-3; D is unclear. Germline values: CDR1 SGHNT, CDR2 YYREEE (reference sequence). This CDR3 is 13 amino acids long. V lost 5 bases, J lost 3 bases, and 10 bases lay in between. In nucleotides, the CDR3 is TGTGCCAGCAGTGGCGCTGGTACAGATACGCAGTATTTT. Amino acid sequence: CASSGAGTDTQYF.

This clone appeared a few times. The rearrangement links TRBV18 to TRBJ2-1; 10 bases agree with TRBD2. Trimming cost V 4 bases and J 9 bases; bases outside gene matches: 6. CDR1 is KGHSH and CDR2 is LQKENI in the germline V gene. CDR3 size: 14 residues. CDR3 residues: CASSQTSGLGEQFF. Written as DNA, the CDR3 is TGTGCCAGCTCACAGACTAGCGGGCTAGGTGAGCAGTTCTTC.

In its sample, this clone was seen a few times. This chain connects TRBV6-1 to TRBJ1-1; D possibly corresponds to TRBD1 (5 bases). The CDR3 contains 15 residues. V was clipped by 1 base and J by 0 bases, with 9 bases between them. Germline V gene lookup returns CDR1 MNHNS and CDR2 SASEGT. In nucleotides, the CDR3 is TGTGCCAGCAGTGAAGATTGGGGGATGAACACTGAAGCTTTCTTT. Its protein is CASSEDWGMNTEAFF.

The chain couples TRBV6-5 to TRBJ2-1; 7 nucleotides line up with TRBD2. The J segment lost 0 bases and the V segment lost 0 bases, leaving 2 bases of the junction unmatched. Looked up from germline, CDR1 is MNHEY and CDR2 is SVGAGI. The CDR3 runs 16 residues. CDR3 bases: TGTGCCAGCAGTTACTCTAGCGGGTACTCCTACAATGAGCAGTTCTTC. Translation gives CASSYSSGYSYNEQFF.

The chain is built from TRBV7-9 and TRBJ2-5; D is perhaps TRBD1 (6 bases). Trimming stripped 6 bases from V and 5 bases from J, with 16 bases between. CDR3 length: 14 residues. Germline V CDR1 and CDR2: SEHNR, FQNEAQ (reference sequence). CDR3 bases: TGTGCCAGCAGGAAAATTGGGGGCTTGGAGACCCAGTACTTC. This gives the protein CASRKIGGLETQYF. The full variable domain, rest sourced from reference TRBV7-9 and TRBJ2-5, is DTGVSQNPRHKITKRGQNVTFRCDPISEHNRLYWYRQTLGQGPEFLTYFQNEAQLEKSRLLSDRFSAERPKGSFSTLEIQRTEQGDSAMYLCASRKIGGLETQYFGPGTRLLVL.

This clone has more than one count but fewer than ten. The CDR3 DNA is TGTGCCAGCAGCTTAGAGGGGCTAAACTACAATGAGCAGTTCTTC. Translating it yields CASSLEGLNYNEQFF. The rearrangement joins TRBV7-2 to TRBJ2-1; D perhaps matches TRBD1 (5 bases). V dropped 1 base and J dropped 3 bases, with 10 bases sitting between them. In germline, CDR1 is SGHTA, CDR2 FQGNSA. The CDR3 is 15 amino acids.

As concerns this clone: This is likely an artifact of a read error, given a far larger clone one base away. The J gene is TRBJ1-2, the V gene TRBV29-1, with a possible D match to TRBD1 (6 bases). CDR1 is SQVTM, CDR2 ANQGSEA, per germline. The CDR3 totals 12 residues. Deletions cut 4 bases from V and 7 bases from J, with 13 bases between. This chain's CDR3 is CSVGGTSGGYTF. As DNA, the CDR3 is TGCAGCGTTGGAGGGACATCAGGTGGCTACACCTTC.

The V gene is TRBV5-8, the J gene TRBJ2-3; no reliable D call. Germline V gene sequence: CDR1 SGHTS, CDR2 YDEGEE. Trimming pared 3 bases from V and 1 base from J, leaving 18 bases between. The CDR3 consists of 17 residues. CDR3 loop: CASSYVAGRLGTDTQYF. In DNA, the CDR3 is TGTGCCAGCAGCTACGTGGCTGGGCGTCTGGGCACAGATACGCAGTATTTT.

J is TRBJ2-7 and V is TRBV27; perhaps D is TRBD1 or TRBD2 (5 bases each). This CDR3 is 13 amino acids long. Germline lookup yields CDR1 MNHEY and CDR2 SMNVEV (reference sequence). Trimming removed 7 bases from V and 8 bases from J, with 18 bases in between. The CDR3 DNA reads TGTGCCAGCAATGACCGTGGGACCTTTAAGCAGTACTTC. It specifies CASNDRGTFKQYF.

V and J are TRBV19 and TRBJ2-1, with D possibly matching TRBD1 (6 bases). The CDR3 extends over 14 amino acids. Germline assignment: CDR1 LNHDA and CDR2 SQIVND (reference sequence). Trimming stripped 5 bases from V and 3 bases from J, with 11 bases between. CDR3 in DNA: TGTGCCAGTAGTCTGACAGGTAACTACAATGAGCAGTTCTTC. Encoded protein: CASSLTGNYNEQFF.

The chain uses TRBV29-1 and TRBJ2-1, with TRBD2 identical over 14 bases. Germline lookup yields CDR1 SQVTM and CDR2 ANQGSEA. The CDR3 loop spans 15 amino acids. V lost 3 bases, J lost 9 bases, and 7 bases stayed unmatched. Here the CDR3 reads CSVDPGLAGGVEQFF. CDR3 nucleotides: TGCAGCGTTGACCCAGGACTAGCGGGAGGTGTTGAGCAGTTCTTC.

The chain is built from TRBV7-8 and TRBJ2-2; TRBD1 aligns across 12 bases. The germline V gene has CDR1 SGHVS and CDR2 FQNEAQ. This CDR3 region has 20 residues. V lost 3 bases, J lost 0 bases, and 11 bases stayed unmatched. The chain's CDR3 is CASSFSWDRGPGTNTGELFF. DNA of the CDR3: TGTGCCAGCAGCTTTAGTTGGGACAGGGGGCCTGGAACGAACACCGGGGAGCTGTTTTTT.

The rearrangement links TRBV6-6 to TRBJ2-4, with TRBD2 matching over 8 bases. CDR3 size: 15 residues. The germline V gene has CDR1 MNHNY and CDR2 SVGAGI (reference sequence). Trimming took 6 bases from V and 5 from J; bases not matched to a gene: 9. The CDR3 here is CASSTGLAAENIQYF. As DNA, the CDR3 is TGTGCCAGCAGCACAGGACTAGCAGCAGAAAACATTCAGTACTTC.

The CDR3 DNA follows: TGTGCCAGCAGCAGGGCTAACGGGAGACACGACGAGCAGTACTTC. It specifies CASSRANGRHDEQYF. J is TRBJ2-7 and V is TRBV21-1; TRBD2, the D gene given by the table, was not confirmed from the DNA. TRBV21-1 is reported as a pseudogene. The CDR3 consists of 15 residues.

The gene calls are TRBV5-1 and TRBJ1-2; 8 bases align to TRBD1. This CDR3 spans 14 amino acids. V lost 4 bases, J lost 4 bases, and 6 bases stayed unmatched. Germline CDR1 SGHRS, CDR2 YFSETQ. DNA for the CDR3: TGCGCCAGCAGCCCCGGACAGGGCGGCTATGGCTACACCTTC. Protein: CASSPGQGGYGYTF. Full variable domain (remainder filled in from reference TRBV5-1 and TRBJ1-2): KAGVTQTPRYLIKTRGQQVTLSCSPISGHRSVSWYQQTPGQGLQFLFEYFSETQRNKGNFPGRFSGRQFSNSRSEMNVSTLELGDSALYLCASSPGQGGYGYTFGSGTRLTVV.

This clone occurred once. This chain connects TRBV7-2 to TRBJ2-1; possible D gene TRBD1, 5 bases. V dropped 4 bases and J dropped 9 bases, with 13 bases sitting between them. The germline CDR1 and CDR2 sequences are SGHTA and FQGNSA. The CDR3 runs 13 residues. The CDR3 DNA is TGTGCCAGCAGCTCCCGGCAGGGCAGTGAGCAGTTCTTC. It yields the protein CASSSRQGSEQFF.

This clone was detected only a few times. The chain links TRBV9 to TRBJ2-7; TRBD2 matches at 7 bases. The CDR3 runs 13 residues. V was clipped by 0 bases and J by 5 bases; unmatched bases: 2. Germline loops: CDR1 SGDLS, CDR2 YYNGEE. The CDR3 DNA reads TGTGCCAGCAGCGTAGCGGGAGGCCACGAGCAGTACTTC. It is translated as CASSVAGGHEQYF.